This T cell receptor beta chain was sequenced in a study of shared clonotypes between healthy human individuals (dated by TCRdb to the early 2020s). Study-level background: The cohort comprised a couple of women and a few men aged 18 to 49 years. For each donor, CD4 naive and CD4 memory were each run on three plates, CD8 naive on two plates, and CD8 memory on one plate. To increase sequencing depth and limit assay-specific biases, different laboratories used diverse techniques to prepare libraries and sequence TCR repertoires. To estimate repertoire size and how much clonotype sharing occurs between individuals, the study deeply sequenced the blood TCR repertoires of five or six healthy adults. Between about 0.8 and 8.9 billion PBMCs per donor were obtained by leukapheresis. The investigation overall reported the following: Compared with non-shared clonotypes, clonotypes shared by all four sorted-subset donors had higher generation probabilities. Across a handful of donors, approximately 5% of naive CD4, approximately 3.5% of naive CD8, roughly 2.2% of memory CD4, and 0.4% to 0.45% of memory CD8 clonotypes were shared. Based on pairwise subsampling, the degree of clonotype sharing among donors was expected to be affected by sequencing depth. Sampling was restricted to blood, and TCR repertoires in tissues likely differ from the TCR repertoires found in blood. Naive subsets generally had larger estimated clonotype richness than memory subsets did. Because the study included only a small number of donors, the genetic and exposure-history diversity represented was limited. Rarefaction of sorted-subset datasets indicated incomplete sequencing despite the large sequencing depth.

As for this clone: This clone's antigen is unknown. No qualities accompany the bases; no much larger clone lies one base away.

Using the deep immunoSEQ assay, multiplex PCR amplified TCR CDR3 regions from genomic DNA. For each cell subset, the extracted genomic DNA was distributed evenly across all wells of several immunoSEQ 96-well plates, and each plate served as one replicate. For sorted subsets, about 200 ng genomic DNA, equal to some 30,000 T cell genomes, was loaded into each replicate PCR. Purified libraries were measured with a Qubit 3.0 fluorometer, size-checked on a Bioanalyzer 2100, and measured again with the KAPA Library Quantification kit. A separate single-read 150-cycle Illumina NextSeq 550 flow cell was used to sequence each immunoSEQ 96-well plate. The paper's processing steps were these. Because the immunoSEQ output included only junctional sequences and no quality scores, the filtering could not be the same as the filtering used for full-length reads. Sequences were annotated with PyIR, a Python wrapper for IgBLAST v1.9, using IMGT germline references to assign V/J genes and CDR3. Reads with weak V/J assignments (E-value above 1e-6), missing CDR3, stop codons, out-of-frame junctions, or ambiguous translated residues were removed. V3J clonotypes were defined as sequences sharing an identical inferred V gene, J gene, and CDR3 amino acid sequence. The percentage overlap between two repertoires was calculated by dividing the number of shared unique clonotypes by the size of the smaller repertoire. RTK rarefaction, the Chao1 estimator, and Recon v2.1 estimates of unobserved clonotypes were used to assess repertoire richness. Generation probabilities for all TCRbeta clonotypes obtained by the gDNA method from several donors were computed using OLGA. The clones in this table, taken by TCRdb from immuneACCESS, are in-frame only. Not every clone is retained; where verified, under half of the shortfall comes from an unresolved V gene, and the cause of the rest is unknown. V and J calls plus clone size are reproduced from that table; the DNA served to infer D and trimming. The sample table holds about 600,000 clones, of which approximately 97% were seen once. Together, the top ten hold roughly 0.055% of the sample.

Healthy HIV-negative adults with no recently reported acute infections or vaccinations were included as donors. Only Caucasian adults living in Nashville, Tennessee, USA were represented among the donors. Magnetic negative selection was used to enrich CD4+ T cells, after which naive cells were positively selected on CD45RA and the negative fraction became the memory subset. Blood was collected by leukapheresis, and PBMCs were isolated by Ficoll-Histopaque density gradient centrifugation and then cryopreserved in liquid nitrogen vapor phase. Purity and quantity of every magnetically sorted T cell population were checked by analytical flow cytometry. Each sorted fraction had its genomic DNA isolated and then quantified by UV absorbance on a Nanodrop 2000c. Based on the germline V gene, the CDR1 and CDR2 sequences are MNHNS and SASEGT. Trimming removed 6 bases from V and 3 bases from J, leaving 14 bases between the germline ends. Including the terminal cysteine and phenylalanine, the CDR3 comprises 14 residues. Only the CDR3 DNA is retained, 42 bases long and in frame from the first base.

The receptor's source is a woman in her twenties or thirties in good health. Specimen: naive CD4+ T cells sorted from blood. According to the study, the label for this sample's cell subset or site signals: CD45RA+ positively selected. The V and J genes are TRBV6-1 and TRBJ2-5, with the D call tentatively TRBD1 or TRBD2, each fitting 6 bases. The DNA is TGTGCCAGCAGGGGGGGCAGGACCAAAGAGACCCAGTACTTC. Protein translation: CASRGGRTKETQYF.